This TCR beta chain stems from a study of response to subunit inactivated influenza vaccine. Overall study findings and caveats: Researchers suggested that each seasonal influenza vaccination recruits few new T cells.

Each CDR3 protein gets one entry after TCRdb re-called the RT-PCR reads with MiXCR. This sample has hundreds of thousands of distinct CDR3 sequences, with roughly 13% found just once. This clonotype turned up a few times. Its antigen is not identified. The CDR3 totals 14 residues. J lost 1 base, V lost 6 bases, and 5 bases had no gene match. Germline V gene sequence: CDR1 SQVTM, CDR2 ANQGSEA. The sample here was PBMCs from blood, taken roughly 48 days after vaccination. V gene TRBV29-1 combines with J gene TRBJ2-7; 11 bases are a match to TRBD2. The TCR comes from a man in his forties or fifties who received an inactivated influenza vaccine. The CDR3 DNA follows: TGCAGCGTCGAGGGACTAGCGGAGTCCTACGAGCAGTACTTC. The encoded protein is CSVEGLAESYEQYF.